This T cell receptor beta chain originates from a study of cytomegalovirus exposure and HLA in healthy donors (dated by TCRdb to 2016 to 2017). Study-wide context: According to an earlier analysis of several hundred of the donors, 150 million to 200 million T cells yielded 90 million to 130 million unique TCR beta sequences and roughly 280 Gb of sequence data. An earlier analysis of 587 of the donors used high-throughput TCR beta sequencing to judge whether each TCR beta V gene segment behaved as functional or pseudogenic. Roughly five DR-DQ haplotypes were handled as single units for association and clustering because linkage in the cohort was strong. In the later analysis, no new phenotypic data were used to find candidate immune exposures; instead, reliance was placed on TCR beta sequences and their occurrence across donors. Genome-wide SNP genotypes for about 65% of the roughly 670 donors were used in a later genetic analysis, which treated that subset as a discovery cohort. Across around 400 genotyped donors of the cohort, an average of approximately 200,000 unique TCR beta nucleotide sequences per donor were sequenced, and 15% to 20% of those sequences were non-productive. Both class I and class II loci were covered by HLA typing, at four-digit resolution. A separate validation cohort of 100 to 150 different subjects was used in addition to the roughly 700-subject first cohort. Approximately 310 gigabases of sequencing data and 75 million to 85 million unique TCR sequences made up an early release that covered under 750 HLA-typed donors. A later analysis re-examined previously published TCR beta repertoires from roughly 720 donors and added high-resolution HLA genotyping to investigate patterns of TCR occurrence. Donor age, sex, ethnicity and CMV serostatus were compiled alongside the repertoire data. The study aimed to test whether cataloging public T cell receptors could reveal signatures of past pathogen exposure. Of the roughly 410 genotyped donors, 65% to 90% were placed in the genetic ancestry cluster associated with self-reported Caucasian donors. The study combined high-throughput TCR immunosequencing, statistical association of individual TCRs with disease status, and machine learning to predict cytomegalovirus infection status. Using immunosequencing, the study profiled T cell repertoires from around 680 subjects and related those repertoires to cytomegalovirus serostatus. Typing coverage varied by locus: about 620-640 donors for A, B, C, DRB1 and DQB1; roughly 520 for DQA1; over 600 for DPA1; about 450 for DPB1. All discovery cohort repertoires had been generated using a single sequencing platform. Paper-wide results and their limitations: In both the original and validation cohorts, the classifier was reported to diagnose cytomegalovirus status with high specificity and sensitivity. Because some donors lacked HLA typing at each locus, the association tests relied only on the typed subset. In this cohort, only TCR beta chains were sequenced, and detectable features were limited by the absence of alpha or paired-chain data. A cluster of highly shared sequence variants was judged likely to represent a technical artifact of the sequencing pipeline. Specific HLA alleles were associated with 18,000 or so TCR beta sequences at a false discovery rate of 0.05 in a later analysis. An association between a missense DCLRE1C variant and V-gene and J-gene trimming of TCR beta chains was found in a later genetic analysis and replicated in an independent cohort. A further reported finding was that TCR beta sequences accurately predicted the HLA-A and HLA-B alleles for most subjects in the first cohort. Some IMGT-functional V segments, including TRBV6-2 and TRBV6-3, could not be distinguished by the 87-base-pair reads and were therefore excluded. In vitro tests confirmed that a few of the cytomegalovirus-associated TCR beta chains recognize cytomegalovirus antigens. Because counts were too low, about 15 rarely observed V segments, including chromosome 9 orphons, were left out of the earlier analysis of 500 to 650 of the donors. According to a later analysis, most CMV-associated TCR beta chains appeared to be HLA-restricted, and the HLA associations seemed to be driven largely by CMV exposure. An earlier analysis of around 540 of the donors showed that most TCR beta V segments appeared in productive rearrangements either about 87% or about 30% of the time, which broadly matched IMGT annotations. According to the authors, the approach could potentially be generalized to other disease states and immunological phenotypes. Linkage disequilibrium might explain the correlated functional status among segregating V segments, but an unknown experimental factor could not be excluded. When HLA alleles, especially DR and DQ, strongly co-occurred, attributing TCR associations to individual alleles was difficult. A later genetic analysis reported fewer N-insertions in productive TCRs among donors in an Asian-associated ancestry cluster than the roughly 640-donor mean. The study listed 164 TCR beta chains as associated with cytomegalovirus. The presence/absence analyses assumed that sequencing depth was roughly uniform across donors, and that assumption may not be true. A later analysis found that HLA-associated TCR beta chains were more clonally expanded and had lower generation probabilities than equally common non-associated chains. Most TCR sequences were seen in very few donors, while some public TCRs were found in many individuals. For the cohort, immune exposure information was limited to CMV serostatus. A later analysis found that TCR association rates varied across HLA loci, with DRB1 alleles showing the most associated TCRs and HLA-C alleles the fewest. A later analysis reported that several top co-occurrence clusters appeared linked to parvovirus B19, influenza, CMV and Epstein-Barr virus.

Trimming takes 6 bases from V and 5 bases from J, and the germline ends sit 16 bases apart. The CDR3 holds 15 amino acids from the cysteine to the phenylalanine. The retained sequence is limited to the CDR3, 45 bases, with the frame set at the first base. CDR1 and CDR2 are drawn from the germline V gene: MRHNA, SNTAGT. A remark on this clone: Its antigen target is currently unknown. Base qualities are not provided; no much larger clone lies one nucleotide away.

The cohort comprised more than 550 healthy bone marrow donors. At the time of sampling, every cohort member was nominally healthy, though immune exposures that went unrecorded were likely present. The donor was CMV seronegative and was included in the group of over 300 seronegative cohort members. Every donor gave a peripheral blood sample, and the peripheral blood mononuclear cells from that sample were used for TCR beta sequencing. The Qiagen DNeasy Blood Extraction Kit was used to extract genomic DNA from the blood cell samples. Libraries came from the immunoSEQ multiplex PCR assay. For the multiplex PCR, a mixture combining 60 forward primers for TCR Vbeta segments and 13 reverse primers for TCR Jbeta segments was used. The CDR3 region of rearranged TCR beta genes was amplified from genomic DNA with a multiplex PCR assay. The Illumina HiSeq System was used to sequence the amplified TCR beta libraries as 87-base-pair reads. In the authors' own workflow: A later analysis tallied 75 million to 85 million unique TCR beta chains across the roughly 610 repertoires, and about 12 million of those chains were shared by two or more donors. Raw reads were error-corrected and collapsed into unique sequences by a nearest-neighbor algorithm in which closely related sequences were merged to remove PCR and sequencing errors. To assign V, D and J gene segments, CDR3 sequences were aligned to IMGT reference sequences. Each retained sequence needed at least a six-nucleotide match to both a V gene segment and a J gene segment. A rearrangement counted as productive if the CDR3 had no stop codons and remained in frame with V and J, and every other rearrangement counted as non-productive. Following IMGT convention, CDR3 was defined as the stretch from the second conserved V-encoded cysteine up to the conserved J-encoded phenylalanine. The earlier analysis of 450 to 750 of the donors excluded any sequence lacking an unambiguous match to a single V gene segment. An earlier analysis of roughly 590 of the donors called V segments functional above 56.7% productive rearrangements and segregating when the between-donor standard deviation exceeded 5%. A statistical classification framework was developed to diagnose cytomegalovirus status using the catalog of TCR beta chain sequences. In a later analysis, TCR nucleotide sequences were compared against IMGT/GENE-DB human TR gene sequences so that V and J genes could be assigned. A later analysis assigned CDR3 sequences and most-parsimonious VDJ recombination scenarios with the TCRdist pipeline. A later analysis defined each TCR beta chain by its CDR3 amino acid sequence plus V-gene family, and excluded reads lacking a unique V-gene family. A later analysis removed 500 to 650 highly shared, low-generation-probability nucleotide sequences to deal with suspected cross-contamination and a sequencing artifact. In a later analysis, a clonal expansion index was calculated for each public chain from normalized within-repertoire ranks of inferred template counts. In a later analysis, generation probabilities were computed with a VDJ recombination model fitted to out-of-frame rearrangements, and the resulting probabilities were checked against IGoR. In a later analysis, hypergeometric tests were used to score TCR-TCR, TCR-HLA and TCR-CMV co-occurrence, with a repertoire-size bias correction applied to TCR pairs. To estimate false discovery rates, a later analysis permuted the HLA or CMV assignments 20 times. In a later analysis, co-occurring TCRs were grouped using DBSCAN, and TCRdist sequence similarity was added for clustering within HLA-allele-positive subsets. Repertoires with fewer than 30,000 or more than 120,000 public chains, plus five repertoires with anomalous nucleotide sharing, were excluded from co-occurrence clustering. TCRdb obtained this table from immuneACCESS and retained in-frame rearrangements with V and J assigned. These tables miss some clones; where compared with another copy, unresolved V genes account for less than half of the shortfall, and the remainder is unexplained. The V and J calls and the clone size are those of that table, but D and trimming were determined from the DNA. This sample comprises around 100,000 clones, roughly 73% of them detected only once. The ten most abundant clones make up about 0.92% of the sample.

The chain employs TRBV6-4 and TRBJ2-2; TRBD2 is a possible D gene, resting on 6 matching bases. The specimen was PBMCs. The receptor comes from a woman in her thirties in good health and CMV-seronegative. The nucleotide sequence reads TGTGCCAGCAGCCCGGGCGGGGAGTCAACCGGGGAGCTGTTTTTT. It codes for CASSPGGESTGELFF.